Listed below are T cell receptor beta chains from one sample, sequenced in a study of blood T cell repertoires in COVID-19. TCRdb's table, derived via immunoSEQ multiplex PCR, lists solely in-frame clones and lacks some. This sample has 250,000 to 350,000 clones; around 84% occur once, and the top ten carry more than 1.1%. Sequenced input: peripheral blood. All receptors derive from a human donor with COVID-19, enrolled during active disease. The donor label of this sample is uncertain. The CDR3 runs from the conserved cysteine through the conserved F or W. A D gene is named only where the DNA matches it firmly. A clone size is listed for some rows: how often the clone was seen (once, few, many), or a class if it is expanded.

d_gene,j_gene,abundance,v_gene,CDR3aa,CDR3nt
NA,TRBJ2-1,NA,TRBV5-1,CASSQGEDEFF,TGCGCCAGCAGCCAGGGGGAGGACGAGTTCTTC
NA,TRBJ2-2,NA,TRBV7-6,CASSFNADTTGELFF,TGTGCCAGCAGCTTTAACGCGGATACCACCGGGGAGCTGTTTTTT
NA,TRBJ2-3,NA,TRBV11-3,CASSKGQVVTDTQYF,TGTGCCAGCAGCAAAGGCCAGGTTGTAACAGATACGCAGTATTTT
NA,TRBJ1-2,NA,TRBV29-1,CSATTEGNYGYTF,TGCAGCGCCACCACGGAGGGTAACTATGGCTACACCTTC
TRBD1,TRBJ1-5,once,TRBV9,CASSGQGTSQPQHF,TGTGCCAGCAGCGGACAGGGAACGAGCCAGCCCCAGCATTTT
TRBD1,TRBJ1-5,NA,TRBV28,CASSSPGTEGRNQPQHF,TGTGCCAGCAGTTCACCCGGGACAGAAGGTCGCAATCAGCCCCAGCATTTT
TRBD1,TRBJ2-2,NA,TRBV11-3,CASSLRQGLSGELFF,TGTGCCAGCAGCTTGAGACAGGGGTTGTCCGGGGAGCTGTTTTTT
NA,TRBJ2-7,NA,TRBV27,CASSLYSGRSEQYF,TGTGCCAGCAGTTTATACTCGGGTAGGAGCGAGCAGTACTTC
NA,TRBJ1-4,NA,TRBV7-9,CASSLVWAGSNEKLFF,TGTGCCAGCAGCTTAGTGTGGGCAGGTAGTAATGAAAAACTGTTTTTT
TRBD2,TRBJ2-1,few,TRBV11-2,CASSAGLAGGYEQFF,TGTGCCAGCAGTGCTGGACTAGCGGGAGGGTATGAGCAGTTCTTC
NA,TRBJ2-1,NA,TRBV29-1,CSVEQAMRFSNEQFF,TGCAGCGTTGAACAGGCCATGCGATTTTCGAATGAGCAGTTCTTC
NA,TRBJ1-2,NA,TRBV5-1,CASRASSGRAANYGYTF,TGCGCCAGCAGAGCTTCAAGTGGGAGGGCGGCTAACTATGGCTACACCTTC
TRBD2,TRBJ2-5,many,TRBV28,CASSPAGGGGETQYF,TGTGCCAGCAGCCCCGCGGGGGGAGGTGGAGAGACCCAGTACTTC
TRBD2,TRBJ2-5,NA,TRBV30,CAWSTGGRETQYF,TGTGCCTGGAGTACCGGGGGGAGGGAGACCCAGTACTTC
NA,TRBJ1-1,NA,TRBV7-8,CASSSRTVNTEAFF,TGTGCCAGCAGCTCACGAACAGTGAACACTGAAGCTTTCTTT
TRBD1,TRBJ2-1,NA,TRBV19,CASSPEWDRLNNEQFF,TGTGCCAGTAGTCCTGAGTGGGACAGACTTAACAATGAGCAGTTCTTC
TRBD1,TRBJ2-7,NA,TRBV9,CASSAFTGASSYEQYF,TGTGCCAGCAGCGCGTTCACAGGGGCAAGCTCCTACGAGCAGTACTTC
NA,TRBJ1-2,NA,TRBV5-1,CASSSNRLSGRRLEYGYTF,TGCGCCAGCAGCTCGAACCGACTATCGGGCAGACGCCTCGAATATGGCTACACCTTC
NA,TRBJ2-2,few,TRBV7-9,CASSLSAAIGELFF,TGTGCCAGCAGCTTGTCTGCGGCGATCGGGGAGCTGTTTTTT
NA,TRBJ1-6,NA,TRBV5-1,CASGTGTINSPLHF,TGCGCCAGCGGGACCGGGACTATAAATTCACCCCTCCACTTT
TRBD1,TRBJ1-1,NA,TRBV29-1,CSAGTGVQNTEAFF,TGCAGCGCCGGGACAGGGGTTCAGAACACTGAAGCTTTCTTT
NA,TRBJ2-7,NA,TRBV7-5,CARSLVGGQGSYEQYF,TGTGCCAGAAGCTTAGTAGGGGGACAGGGTAGTTACGAGCAGTACTTC
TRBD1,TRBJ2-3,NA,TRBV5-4,CASSPKLGQGVGDTQYF,TGTGCCAGCAGCCCGAAACTGGGACAGGGTGTGGGGGATACGCAGTATTTT
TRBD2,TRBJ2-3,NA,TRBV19,CASSLSGTRTRLTDTQYF,TGTGCCAGTAGTCTATCCGGGACTAGAACACGACTTACAGATACGCAGTATTTT
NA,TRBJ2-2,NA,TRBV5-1,CGSTGTTFTGELFF,TGCGGGTCGACCGGGACAACCTTTACCGGGGAGCTGTTTTTT
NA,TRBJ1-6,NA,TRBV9,CASSAVDSYNSPLHF,TGTGCCAGCAGCGCCGTGGACAGTTATAATTCACCCCTCCACTTT
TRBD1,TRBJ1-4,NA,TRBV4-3,CASSQDYRGGTNEKLFF,TGCGCCAGCAGCCAAGATTACAGGGGAGGCACTAATGAAAAACTGTTTTTT
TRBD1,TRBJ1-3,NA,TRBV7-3,CASSLTGDRASGNTIYF,TGTGCCAGCAGCTTAACGGGGGACAGGGCCTCTGGAAACACCATATATTTT
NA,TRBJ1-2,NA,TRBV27,CASSHPGGYGYTF,TGTGCCAGCAGCCATCCCGGGGGTTATGGCTACACCTTC
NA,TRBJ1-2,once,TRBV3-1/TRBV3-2,CASSQDKQGWDYGYTF,TGTGCCAGCAGCCAAGATAAACAGGGATGGGACTATGGCTACACCTTC
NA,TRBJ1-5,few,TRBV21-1,CATFMRQDQPQHF,TGTGCCACCTTTATGAGACAAGATCAGCCCCAGCATTTT
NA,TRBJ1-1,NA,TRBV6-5,CASSYSGRENSAFF,TGTGCCAGCAGTTACTCCGGCAGGGAAAACAGCGCTTTCTTT
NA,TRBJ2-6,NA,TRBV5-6,CASSPLTGTTAPGANVLTF,TGTGCCAGCAGCCCACTAACCGGGACAACGGCCCCTGGGGCCAACGTCCTGACTTTC